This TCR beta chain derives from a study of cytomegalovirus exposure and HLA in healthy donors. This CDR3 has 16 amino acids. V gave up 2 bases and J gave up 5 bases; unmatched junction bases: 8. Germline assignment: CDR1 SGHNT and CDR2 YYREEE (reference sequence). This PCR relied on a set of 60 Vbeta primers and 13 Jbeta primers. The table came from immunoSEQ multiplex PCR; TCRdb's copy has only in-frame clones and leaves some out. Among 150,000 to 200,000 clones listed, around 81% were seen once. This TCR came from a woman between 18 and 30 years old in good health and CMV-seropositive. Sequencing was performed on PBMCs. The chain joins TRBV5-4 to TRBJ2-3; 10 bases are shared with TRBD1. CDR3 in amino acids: CASSLPPTGGEDTQYF. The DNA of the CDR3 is TGTGCCAGCAGCTTACCTCCGACAGGGGGCGAAGATACGCAGTATTTT.